One sample yielded the 7 T cell receptor beta chains listed below, sequenced in a study of beta chain features in type 1 diabetes. Since all of the isolated RNA was reverse transcribed, expressed TCRB transcripts were what got sequenced. The repertoire was sequenced with immunoSEQ multiplex PCR; TCRdb's copy has only in-frame clones and lacks some. The repertoire holds some 350,000 clones, with around an eighth as singletons. Study conclusions and caveats: TCRB CDR3 length was moderately but significantly reduced in all four CD4+ subsets of Type 1 diabetes patients.

Their antigens are not known. The material sequenced was naive CD4+ T cells from blood. The source is a woman aged 18-29 years with type 1 diabetes.

The V and J genes are TRBV5-1 and TRBJ2-7; TRBD1 agrees at 9 bases. Unmatched junction bases numbered 2, after V lost 3 bases and J lost 1 base. The length of the CDR3 is 14 residues. Per germline, CDR1 SGHRS and CDR2 YFSETQ. As DNA, the CDR3 is TGCGCCAGCAGCTCAGGACAGGGGTCCTACGAGCAGTACTTC. This gives the protein CASSSGQGSYEQYF.

J is TRBJ2-1 and V is TRBV4-1; the D is unclear. The V gene's germline CDR1 is MGHRA and CDR2 YSYEKL. The CDR3 sequence is 11 residues long. V was cut by 4 bases and J by 9 bases, with 7 bases left in between. CDR3 sequence (DNA): TGCGCCAGCAGCCGTTCAGGTGAGCAGTTCTTC. Translated: CASSRSGEQFF.

The chain links TRBV19 to TRBJ2-3; the D gene is possibly TRBD2 (5 bases). The CDR3 is made up of 14 amino acids. Trimming pared 9 bases from V and 2 bases from J, leaving 15 bases between. Germline assignment: CDR1 LNHDA and CDR2 SQIVND (reference sequence). DNA of the CDR3: TGTGCCAGCTCAGGAAGCGGACTCACAGATACGCAGTATTTT. As protein: CASSGSGLTDTQYF.

Only a few counts were recorded for this clone. The chain links TRBV5-1 to TRBJ2-3, with TRBD1 as a possible D gene (7 bases). The CDR3 covers 16 residues. The germline V gene has CDR1 SGHRS and CDR2 YFSETQ. V was pared by 2 bases and J by 1 base, with 14 bases between. The CDR3, as DNA: TGCGCCAGCAGCTTCAGACAGGGAGGCGGCACAGATACGCAGTATTTT. Its translation is CASSFRQGGGTDTQYF.

This chain joins TRBV7-7 and TRBJ2-2, with 9 bases fitting TRBD2. The length of the CDR3 is 16 residues. The ends lost 4 bases at V and 7 bases at J; junction bases unmatched: 10. Per germline, CDR1 SSHAT and CDR2 FNYEAQ (reference sequence). The CDR3 loop reads CASSSSSGSDVGELFF. Here the CDR3 DNA reads TGTGCCAGCAGCTCCAGTAGCGGGAGTGATGTCGGGGAGCTGTTTTTT.

This rearrangement joins TRBV28 to TRBJ2-7; possible D gene TRBD2, 6 bases. Germline V lookup: CDR1 MDHEN, CDR2 SYDVKM. V shed 5 bases and J shed 7 bases, with 12 bases lying between them. The CDR3 has 12 residues. CDR3 coding DNA: TGTGCCAGCAGTGGAGGGCTCTGGGAGCAGTACTTC. Translation: CASSGGLWEQYF.

This clone was seen only a few times. The chain joins TRBV28 to TRBJ2-7; TRBD1 agrees at 8 bases. Germline V lookup: CDR1 MDHEN, CDR2 SYDVKM. J gave up 5 bases and V 8 bases, and 14 bases lay outside the gene matches. CDR3 length: 15 amino acids. This CDR3 reads CASGLGGQEGDEQYF. The DNA of the CDR3 is TGTGCCAGCGGCTTGGGGGGACAGGAAGGAGACGAGCAGTACTTC.